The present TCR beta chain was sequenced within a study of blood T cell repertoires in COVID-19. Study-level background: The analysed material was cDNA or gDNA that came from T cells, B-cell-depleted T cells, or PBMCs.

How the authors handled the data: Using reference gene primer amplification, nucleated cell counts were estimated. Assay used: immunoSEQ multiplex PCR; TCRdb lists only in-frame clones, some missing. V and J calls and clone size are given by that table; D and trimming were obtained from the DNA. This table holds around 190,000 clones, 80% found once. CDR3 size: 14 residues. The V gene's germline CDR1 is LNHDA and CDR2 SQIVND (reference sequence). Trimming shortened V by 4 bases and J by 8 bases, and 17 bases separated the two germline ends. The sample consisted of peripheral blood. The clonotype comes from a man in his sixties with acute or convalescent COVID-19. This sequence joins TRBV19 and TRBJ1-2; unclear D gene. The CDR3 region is CASSTGGSQKGYTF. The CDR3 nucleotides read TGTGCCAGTAGTACAGGCGGGTCCCAGAAGGGCTACACCTTC. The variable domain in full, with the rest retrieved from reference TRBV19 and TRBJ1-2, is DGGITQSPKYLFRKEGQNVTLSCEQNLNHDAMYWYRQDPGQGLRLIYYSQIVNDFQKGDIAEGYSVSREKKESFPLTVTSAQKNPTAFYLCASSTGGSQKGYTFGSGTRLTVV.